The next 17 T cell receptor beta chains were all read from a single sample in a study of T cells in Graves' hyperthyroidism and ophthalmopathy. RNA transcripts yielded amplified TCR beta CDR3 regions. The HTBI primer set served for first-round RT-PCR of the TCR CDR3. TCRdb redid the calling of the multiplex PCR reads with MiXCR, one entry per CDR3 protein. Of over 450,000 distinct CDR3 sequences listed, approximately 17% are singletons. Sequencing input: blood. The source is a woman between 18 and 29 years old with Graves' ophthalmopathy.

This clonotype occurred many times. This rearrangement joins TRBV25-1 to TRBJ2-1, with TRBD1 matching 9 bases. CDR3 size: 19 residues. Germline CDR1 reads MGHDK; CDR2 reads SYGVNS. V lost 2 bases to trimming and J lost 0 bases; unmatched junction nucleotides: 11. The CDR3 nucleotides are TGTGCCAGCAGTGAAGGGACAGGGAGCCGTCCGAGCTCCTACAATGAGCAGTTCTTC. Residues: CASSEGTGSRPSSYNEQFF.

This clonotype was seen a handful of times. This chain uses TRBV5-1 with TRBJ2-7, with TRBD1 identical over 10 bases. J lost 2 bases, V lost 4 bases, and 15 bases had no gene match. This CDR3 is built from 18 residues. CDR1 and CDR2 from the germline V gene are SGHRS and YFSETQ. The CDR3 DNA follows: TGCGCCAGCAGCCACACCGGAGGAGGGACAGGGGCCCCCTACGAGCAGTACTTC. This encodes CASSHTGGGTGAPYEQYF. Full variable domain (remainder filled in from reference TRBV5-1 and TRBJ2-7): KAGVTQTPRYLIKTRGQQVTLSCSPISGHRSVSWYQQTPGQGLQFLFEYFSETQRNKGNFPGRFSGRQFSNSRSEMNVSTLELGDSALYLCASSHTGGGTGAPYEQYFGPGTRLTVT.

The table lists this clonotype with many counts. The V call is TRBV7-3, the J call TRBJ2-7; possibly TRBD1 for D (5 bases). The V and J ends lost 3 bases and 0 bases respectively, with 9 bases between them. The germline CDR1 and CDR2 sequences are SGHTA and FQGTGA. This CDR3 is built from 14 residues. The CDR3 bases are TGTGCCAGCAGCTTGACACAGGACTCCTACGAGCAGTACTTC. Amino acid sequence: CASSLTQDSYEQYF. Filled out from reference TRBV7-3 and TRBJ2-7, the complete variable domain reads GAGVSQTPSNKVTEKGKYVELRCDPISGHTALYWYRQSLGQGPEFLIYFQGTGAADDSGLPNDRFFAVRPEGSVSTLKIQRTERGDSAVYLCASSLTQDSYEQYFGPGTRLTVT.

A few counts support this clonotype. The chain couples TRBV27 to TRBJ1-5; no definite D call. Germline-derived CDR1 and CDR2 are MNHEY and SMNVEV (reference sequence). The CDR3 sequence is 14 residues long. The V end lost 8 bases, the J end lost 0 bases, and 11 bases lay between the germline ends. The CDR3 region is CASAPGVSNQPQHF. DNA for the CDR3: TGTGCCAGCGCGCCGGGAGTTAGCAATCAGCCCCAGCATTTT.

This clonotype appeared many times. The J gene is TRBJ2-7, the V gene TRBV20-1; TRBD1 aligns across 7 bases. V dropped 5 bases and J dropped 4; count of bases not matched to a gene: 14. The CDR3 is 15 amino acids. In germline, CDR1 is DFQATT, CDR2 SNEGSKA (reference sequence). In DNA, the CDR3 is TGCAGTGCTCCCCCCCCCGACAGGGCCTTTTACGAGCAGTACTTC. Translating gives CSAPPPDRAFYEQYF.

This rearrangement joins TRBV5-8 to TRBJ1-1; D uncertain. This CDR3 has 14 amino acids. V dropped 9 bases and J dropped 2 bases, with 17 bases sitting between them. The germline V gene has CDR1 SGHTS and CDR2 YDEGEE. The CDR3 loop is CATLLPGTNTEAFF. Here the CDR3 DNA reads TGTGCCACCCTATTACCGGGAACCAACACTGAAGCTTTCTTT.

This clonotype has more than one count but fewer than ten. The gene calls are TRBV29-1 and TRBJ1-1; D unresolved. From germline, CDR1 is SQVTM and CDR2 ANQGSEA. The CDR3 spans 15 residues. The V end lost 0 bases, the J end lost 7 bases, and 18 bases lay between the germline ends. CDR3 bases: TGCAGCGTTGAAGAGGTGAACGGCGCTTGGGGTGAAGCTTTCTTT. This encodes CSVEEVNGAWGEAFF. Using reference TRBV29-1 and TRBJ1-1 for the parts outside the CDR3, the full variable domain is SAVISQKPSRDICQRGTSLTIQCQVDSQVTMMFWYRQQPGQSLTLIATANQGSEATYESGFVIDKFPISRPNLTFSTLTVSNMSPEDSSIYLCSVEEVNGAWGEAFFGQGTRLTVV.

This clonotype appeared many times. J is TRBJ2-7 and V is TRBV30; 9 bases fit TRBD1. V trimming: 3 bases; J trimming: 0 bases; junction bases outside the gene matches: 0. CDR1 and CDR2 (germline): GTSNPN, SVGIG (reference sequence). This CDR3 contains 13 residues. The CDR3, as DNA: TGTGCCTGGAGGGACAGGGGCTCCTACGAGCAGTACTTC. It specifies CAWRDRGSYEQYF.

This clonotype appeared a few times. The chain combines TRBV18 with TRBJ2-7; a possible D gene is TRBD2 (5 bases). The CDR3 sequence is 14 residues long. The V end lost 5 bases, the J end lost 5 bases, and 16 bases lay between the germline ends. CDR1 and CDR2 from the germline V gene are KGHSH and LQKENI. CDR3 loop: CASSDTSGFDEQYF. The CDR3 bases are TGTGCCAGCTCAGACACAAGCGGTTTCGACGAGCAGTACTTC. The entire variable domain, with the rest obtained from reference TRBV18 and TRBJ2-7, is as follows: NAGVMQNPRHLVRRRGQEARLRCSPMKGHSHVYWYRQLPEEGLKFMVYLQKENIIDESGMPKERFSAEFPKEGPSILRIQQVVRGDSAAYFCASSDTSGFDEQYFGPGTRLTVT.

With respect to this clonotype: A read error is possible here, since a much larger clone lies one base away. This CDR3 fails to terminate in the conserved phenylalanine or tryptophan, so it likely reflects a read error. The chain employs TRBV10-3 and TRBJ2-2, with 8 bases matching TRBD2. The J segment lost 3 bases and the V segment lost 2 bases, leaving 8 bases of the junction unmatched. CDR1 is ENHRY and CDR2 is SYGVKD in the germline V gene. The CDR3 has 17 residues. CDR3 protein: CAISERAGEGDTGELFL. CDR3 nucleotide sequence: TGTGCCATCAGTGAGCGAGCGGGAGAGGGTGACACCGGGGAGCTGTTTCTT.

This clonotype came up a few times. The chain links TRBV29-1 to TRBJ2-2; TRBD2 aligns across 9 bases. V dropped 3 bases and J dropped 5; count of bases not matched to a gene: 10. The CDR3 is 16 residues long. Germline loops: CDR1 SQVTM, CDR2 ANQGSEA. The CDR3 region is CSVEWDSGSSTGELFF. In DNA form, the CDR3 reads TGCAGCGTTGAGTGGGATAGCGGGAGTTCTACCGGGGAGCTGTTTTTT.

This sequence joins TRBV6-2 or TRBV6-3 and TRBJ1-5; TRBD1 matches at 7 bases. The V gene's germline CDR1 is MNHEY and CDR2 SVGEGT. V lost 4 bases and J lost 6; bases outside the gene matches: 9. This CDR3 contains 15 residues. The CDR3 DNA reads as TGTGCCAGCAGTTCCCTCGACAGGGCGGGTCAGCCCCAGCATTTT. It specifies CASSSLDRAGQPQHF.

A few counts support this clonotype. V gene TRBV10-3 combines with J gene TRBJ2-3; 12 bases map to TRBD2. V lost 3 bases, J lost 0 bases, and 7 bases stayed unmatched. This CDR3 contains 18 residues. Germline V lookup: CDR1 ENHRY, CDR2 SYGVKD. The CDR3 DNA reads TGTGCCATCAGTGACCCGGGACTAGCGGGTTCAAGCACAGATACGCAGTATTTT. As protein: CAISDPGLAGSSTDTQYF.

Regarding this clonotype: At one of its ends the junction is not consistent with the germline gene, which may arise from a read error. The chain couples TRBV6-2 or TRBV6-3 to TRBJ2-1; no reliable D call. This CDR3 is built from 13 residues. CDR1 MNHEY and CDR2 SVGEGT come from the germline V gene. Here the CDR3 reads CASSDSNPGEQFF. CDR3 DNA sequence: TGTGCCAGCAGTGACTCGAACCCCGGCGAGCAGTTCTTC.

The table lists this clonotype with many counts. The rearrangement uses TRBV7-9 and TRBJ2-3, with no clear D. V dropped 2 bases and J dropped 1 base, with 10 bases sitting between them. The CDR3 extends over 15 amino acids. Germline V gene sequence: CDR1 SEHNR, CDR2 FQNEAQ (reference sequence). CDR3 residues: CASSLWRTRTDTQYF. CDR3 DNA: TGTGCCAGCAGCTTATGGCGGACCCGCACAGATACGCAGTATTTT.

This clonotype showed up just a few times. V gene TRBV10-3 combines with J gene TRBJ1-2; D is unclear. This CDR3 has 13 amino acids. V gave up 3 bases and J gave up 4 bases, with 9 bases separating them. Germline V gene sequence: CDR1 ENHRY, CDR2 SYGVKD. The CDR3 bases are TGTGCCATCAGTGATGGGGAGCGCTATGGCTACACCTTC. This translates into CAISDGERYGYTF.

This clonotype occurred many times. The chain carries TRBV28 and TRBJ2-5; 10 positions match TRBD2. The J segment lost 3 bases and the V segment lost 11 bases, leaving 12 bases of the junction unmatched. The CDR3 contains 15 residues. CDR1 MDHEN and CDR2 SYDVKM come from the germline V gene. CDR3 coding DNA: TGTGCCCGTAATTCGGGACTAGCGTACGAAGAGACCCAGTACTTC. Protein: CARNSGLAYEETQYF.